The TCR beta chain under discussion was sequenced for a study of TIL therapy for anti-PD-1-resistant metastatic lung cancer. The sample's time point: pre-treatment sample, taken before nivolumab and TIL therapy. This was the immunoSEQ v3 assay. The protocol was immunoSEQ multiplex PCR, while the TCRdb copy is restricted to in-frame clones and leaves out a portion. There are about 59,000 clones in the sample; around four fifths occur only once, and about 1.8% lies in the top ten. Trimming cost V 4 bases and J 4 bases; bases outside gene matches: 5. CDR1 is SGHRS, CDR2 YFSETQ, per germline. The CDR3 length is 14 residues.

The sample here was blood, taken at baseline. The V gene is TRBV5-1, the J gene TRBJ2-5; 9 positions match TRBD1. The clonotype comes from a person between 25 and 80 years old with non-small cell lung cancer. The CDR3 spells CASSAGTGRETQYF. The CDR3 DNA reads as TGCGCCAGCAGCGCCGGGACAGGGAGAGAGACCCAGTACTTC.